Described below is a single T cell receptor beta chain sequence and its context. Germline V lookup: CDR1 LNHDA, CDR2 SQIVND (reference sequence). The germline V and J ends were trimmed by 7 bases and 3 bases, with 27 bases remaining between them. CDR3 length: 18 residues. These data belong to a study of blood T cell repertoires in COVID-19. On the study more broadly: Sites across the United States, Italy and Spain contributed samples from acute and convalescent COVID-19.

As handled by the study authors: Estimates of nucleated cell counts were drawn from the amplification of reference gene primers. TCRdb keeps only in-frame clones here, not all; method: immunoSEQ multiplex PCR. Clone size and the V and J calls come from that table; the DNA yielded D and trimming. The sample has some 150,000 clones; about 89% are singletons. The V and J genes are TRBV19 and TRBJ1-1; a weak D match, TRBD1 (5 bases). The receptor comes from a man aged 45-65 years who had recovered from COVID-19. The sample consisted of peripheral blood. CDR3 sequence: CASISSPGGDPRDTEAFF. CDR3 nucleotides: TGTGCCAGTATTTCTTCCCCCGGGGGAGACCCACGCGACACTGAAGCTTTCTTT.